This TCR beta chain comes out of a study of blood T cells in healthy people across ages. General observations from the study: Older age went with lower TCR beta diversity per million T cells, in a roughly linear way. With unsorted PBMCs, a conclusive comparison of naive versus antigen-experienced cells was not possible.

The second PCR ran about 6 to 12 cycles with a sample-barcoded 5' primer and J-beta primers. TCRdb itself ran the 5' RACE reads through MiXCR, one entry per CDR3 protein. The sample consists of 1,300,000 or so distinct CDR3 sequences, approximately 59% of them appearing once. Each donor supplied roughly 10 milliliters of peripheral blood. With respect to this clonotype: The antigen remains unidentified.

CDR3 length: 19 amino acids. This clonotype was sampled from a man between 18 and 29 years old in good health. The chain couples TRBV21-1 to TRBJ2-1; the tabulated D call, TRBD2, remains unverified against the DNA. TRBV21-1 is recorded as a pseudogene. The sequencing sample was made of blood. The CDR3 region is CASSPGLAGATGAYNEQFF. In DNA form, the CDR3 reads TGTGCCAGCAGCCCCGGACTAGCGGGGGCCACGGGGGCCTACAATGAGCAGTTCTTC.